This record covers a single T cell receptor beta chain. This clonotype was counted between two and nine times. Its antigen has not been determined. No base quality values were provided; no much bigger clone lies one nucleotide off. The sample originates from a study of T-cell memory formation after mild COVID-19 (dated by TCRdb to about 2021). Describing the broader study: TCR sequence clusters from the two donors were found to be largely donor specific. Longitudinal TCRalpha and TCRbeta repertoire sequencing tracked T-cell clones expanding and contracting after mild COVID-19 in two donors. Two young, previously healthy adult volunteers, one female and one male, were included in the cohort.

The full study reports these points: Some responding clones were found in pre-infection memory, which suggests that pre-existing cross-reactive memory T cells took part in the SARS-CoV-2 response. Clones that contracted from day 15 to 85 showed balanced CD4/CD8 phenotypes, whereas a second wave of clones that expanded from day 15 to 37 leaned towards CD4+. The study included only a couple of mild cases, and larger cohorts that include severe cases with pre-infection samples were judged to be necessary. The second-wave clones that peaked on day 37 were not confirmed to be SARS-CoV-2 specific. Contracting CD4+ clones were found mainly in CM and EM memory subsets, while CD8+ clones were enriched in EMRA.

PBMCs were isolated by Ficoll-Paque density gradient centrifugation. After removal of 4 bases from V and 9 bases from J, the junction retains 5 bases not matched to a gene. Measured from the cysteine to the phenylalanine, the CDR3 is 13 residues long. Solely the CDR3 DNA is kept, with 39 bases framed from the first base. CDR1 and CDR2 were assigned from the germline V gene as SGHTA and FQGNSA. Reads for this sample came from an Illumina NovaSeq 6000. cDNA libraries for TCRalpha and TCRbeta were prepared by 5'RACE using constant-segment primers, with sample barcodes and unique molecular identifiers added. RNA was extracted from every sample with Trizol reagent. Amplification of the libraries took two PCR steps, and the second step added a second sample barcode plus Illumina TruSeq adapters. Sequencing of libraries was performed on an Illumina NovaSeq with 2 x 150 bp paired-end reads. In the original analysis: With migec v1.2.7, reads were demultiplexed and then collapsed into UMI-guided consensus sequences. Using mixcr v2.1.11, the UMI consensuses were aligned to TRA and TRB V and J templates and assembled into clonotypes. Expanded or contracted clonotypes were those called significant by both edgeR and NoisET, with noise models trained on biological replicates. For edgeR calls, a false discovery rate-adjusted p below 0.01 and a log2 fold-change threshold of 1 were applied. As an exploratory analysis of dynamics, max-normalized trajectories of the 1000 most abundant clonotypes were examined by PCA with hierarchical clustering. Separately sequenced CD4+ and CD8+ repertoires were used to assign the CD4 or CD8 phenotype of responding clones. The raw public reads went through TCRdb reprocessing: fastp at Q25, MiXCR clone calling, in-frame beta chains kept. CDR3 protein duplicates are merged, each entry listing the most common genes and DNA. TCRdb's processing, not the authors' own work, is the source of the V and J calls. The sample records about 290,000 distinct CDR3 sequences, roughly 18% of which are singletons. The leading ten clones occupy approximately 22% of the sample.

Recombination joined TRBV7-2 with TRBJ1-4; 7 of the junction bases match TRBD1. The source of this sequence is a man between 18 and 29 years old who had mild COVID-19 (a few samples of this study predate the infection). The sample titles of this study are shuffled in the database, so cell type and time point are left out; the donor was told from shared clones. The sequencing input was PBMCs or a T cell subset sorted from them (not recorded which). This receptor carries the CDR3 CASSSRGQQKLFF. The sequence in DNA is TGTGCCAGCAGCTCAAGGGGACAGCAAAAACTGTTTTTT.